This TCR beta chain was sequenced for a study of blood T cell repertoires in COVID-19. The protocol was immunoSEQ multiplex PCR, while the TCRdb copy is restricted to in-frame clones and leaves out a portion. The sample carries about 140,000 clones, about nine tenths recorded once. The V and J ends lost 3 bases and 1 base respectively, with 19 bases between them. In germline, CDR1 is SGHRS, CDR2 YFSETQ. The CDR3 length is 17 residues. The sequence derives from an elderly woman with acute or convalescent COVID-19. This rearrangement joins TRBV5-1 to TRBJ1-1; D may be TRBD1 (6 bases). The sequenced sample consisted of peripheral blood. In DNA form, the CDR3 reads TGCGCCAGCAGCTGGGCCACTGGACAGAAAAGGAACACTGAAGCTTTCTTT. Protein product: CASSWATGQKRNTEAFF.